The entry below describes one T cell receptor (beta chain). In germline, CDR1 is SQVTM, CDR2 ANQGSEA. V trimming: 4 bases; J trimming: 7 bases; junction bases outside the gene matches: 9. This CDR3 comprises 13 residues. The entry originates in a study of neoadjuvant nivolumab and ipilimumab in lung cancer. The method was immunoSEQ multiplex PCR; TCRdb's version includes in-frame clones alone and lacks a portion of them. The top ten clones hold approximately 9% of a sample with roughly 18,000 clones, 79% of them seen once. The chain has TRBV29-1 and TRBJ1-2, with 7 bases that match TRBD1. The receptor was derived from an adult with non-small cell lung cancer. The input for sequencing was tumor tissue, taken after neoadjuvant nivolumab, alone or with ipilimumab, at or shortly before surgery. The CDR3 sequence is CSVASTGLGGYTF. In DNA, the CDR3 is TGCAGCGTTGCCTCGACAGGGTTGGGTGGCTACACCTTC.